This is a list of T cell receptor beta chains from one sample in a study of blood T cell repertoires in COVID-19. Here immunoSEQ multiplex PCR was the method, and the copy in TCRdb shows in-frame clones only, minus some. The sample includes roughly 250,000 clones, about 82% of them seen just once. The sequenced sample consisted of peripheral blood. Receptor source: a woman aged 60-70 years with active or convalescent COVID-19. Each CDR3 is given with its conserved first and last residue. Each record gives: V gene, J gene, D gene, clone size, CDR3 protein, CDR3 DNA. D genes are given only for firm matches. Clone size appears in some rows only: once, few, many, or a class for an expanded clone.

V: TRBV27; J: TRBJ1-6; D: TRBD1; size: NA; CDR3: CASSPTGGNSPLHF; DNA: TGTGCCAGCAGTCCGACAGGGGGCAACTCACCCCTCCACTTT
V: TRBV2; J: TRBJ2-1; D: TRBD2; size: NA; CDR3: CASSPTSGGPMNNEQFF; DNA: TGTGCCAGCAGCCCGACTAGCGGGGGGCCTATGAACAATGAGCAGTTCTTC
V: TRBV5-4; J: TRBJ2-3; D: NA; size: NA; CDR3: CASSLDRGVTDTQYF; DNA: TGTGCCAGCAGCTTGGATCGGGGAGTTACAGATACGCAGTATTTT
V: TRBV5-4; J: TRBJ1-1; D: NA; size: NA; CDR3: CASSSIEAEAFF; DNA: TGTGCCAGCAGCTCCATAGAGGCTGAAGCTTTCTTT
V: TRBV6-2/TRBV6-3; J: TRBJ2-7; D: NA; size: once; CDR3: CASSRQVYEQYF; DNA: TGTGCCAGCAGCAGACAAGTCTACGAGCAGTACTTC
V: TRBV10-3; J: TRBJ1-4; D: TRBD1; size: NA; CDR3: CAISDQGQGSRKKLFF; DNA: TGTGCCATCAGTGATCAAGGACAGGGGTCCAGAAAAAAACTGTTTTTT
V: TRBV10-3; J: TRBJ1-1; D: TRBD1; size: few; CDR3: CAISETGGAGLGTEAFF; DNA: TGTGCCATCAGTGAGACAGGGGGCGCGGGGTTGGGCACTGAAGCTTTCTTT
V: TRBV11-3; J: TRBJ1-6; D: TRBD1; size: NA; CDR3: CASTKKQGFIDNSPLHF; DNA: TGTGCCAGCACCAAAAAACAGGGGTTTATTGATAATTCACCCCTCCACTTT
V: TRBV7-2; J: TRBJ2-1; D: NA; size: NA; CDR3: CASSLEFDPGEEQFF; DNA: TGTGCCAGCAGCTTAGAGTTTGACCCCGGGGAGGAGCAGTTCTTC
V: TRBV7-9; J: TRBJ2-3; D: TRBD2; size: once; CDR3: CASSSPRTSASTDTQYF; DNA: TGTGCCAGCAGCTCCCCCCGGACTAGCGCCAGCACAGATACGCAGTATTTT
V: TRBV5-8; J: TRBJ2-5; D: NA; size: NA; CDR3: CASSLTVQETQYF; DNA: TGTGCCAGCAGCTTGACAGTCCAAGAGACCCAGTACTTC
V: TRBV11-2; J: TRBJ1-1; D: NA; size: NA; CDR3: CASSLQRDTEAFF; DNA: TGTGCCAGCAGCCTCCAACGAGACACTGAAGCTTTCTTT